This TCR beta chain emerged from a study of blood T cell repertoires in COVID-19. Across the whole study: Whether acute or convalescent, the COVID-19 samples came from the United States, Italy and Spain.

Trimming cost V 7 bases and J 8 bases; bases outside gene matches: 7. The CDR3 runs 12 residues. Germline V gene sequence: CDR1 SGHTA, CDR2 FQGNSA. In the study's own analysis: Estimation of nucleated cell counts relied on the amplification of reference gene primers. The repertoire was sequenced with immunoSEQ multiplex PCR; TCRdb's copy has only in-frame clones and lacks some. V and J calls and clone size are those listed in that table; D and trimming were worked out from the DNA. The sample records about 190,000 clones, roughly 80% being singletons. This TCR was sampled from a woman aged 55 to 70 with COVID-19, enrolled during active disease. V and J are TRBV7-2 and TRBJ1-2; 7 bases are a match to TRBD1. Sequencing was done on a sample of peripheral blood. For the CDR3, the DNA is TGTGCCAGCACCAAGACAGGGCAAGGCTACACCTTC. The encoded protein is CASTKTGQGYTF.